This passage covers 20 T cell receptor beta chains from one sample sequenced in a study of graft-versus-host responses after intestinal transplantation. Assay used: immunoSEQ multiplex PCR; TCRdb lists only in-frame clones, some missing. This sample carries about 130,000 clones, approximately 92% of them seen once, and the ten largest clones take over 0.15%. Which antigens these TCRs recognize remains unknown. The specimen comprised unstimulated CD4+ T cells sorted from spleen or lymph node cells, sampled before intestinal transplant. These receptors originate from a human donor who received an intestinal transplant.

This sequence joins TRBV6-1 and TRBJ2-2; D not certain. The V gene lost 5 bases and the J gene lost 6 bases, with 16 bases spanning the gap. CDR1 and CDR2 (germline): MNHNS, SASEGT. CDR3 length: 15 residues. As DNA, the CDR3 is TGTGCCAGCAGTTCCGAGATTCTGAAGGCCGGGGAGCTGTTTTTT. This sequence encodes CASSSEILKAGELFF.

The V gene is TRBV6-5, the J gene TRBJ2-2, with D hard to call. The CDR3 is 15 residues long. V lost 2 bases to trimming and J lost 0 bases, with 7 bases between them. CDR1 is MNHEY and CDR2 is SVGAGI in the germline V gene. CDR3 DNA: TGTGCCAGCAGTTACAGGCAGACGAACACCGGGGAGCTGTTTTTT. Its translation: CASSYRQTNTGELFF.

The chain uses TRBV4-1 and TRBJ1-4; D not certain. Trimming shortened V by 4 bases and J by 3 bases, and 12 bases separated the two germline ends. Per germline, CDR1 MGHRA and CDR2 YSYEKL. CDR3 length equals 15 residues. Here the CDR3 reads CASSPPRSANEKLFF. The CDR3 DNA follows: TGCGCCAGCAGCCCTCCTAGGTCGGCTAATGAAAAACTGTTTTTT.

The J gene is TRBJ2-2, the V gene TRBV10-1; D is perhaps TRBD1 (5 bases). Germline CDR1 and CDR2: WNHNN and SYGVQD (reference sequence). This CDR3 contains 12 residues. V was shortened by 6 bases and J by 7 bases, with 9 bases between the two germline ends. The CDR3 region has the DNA TGCGCCAGCAGAGCCCAGGGCGGGGAGCTGTTTTTT. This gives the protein CASRAQGGELFF.

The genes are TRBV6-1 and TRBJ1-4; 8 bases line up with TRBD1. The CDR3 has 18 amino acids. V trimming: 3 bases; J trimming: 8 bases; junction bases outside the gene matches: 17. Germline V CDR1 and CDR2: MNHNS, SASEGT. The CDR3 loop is CASSDLVTTGDISEKLFF. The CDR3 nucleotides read TGTGCCAGCAGTGACCTCGTTACGACAGGGGATATTTCAGAAAAACTGTTTTTT.

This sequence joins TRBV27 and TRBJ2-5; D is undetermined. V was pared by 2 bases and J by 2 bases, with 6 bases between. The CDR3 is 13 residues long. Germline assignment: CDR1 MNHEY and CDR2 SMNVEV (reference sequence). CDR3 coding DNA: TGTGCCAGCAGTTTACTAGATCAAGAGACCCAGTACTTC. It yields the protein CASSLLDQETQYF.

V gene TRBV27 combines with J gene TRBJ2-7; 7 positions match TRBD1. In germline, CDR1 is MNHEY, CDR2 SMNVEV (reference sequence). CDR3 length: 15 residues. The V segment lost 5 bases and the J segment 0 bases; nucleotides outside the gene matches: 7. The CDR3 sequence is CASSPDRSGSYEQYF. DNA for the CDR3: TGTGCCAGCAGTCCGGACAGGTCCGGCTCCTACGAGCAGTACTTC.

The CDR3 DNA is TGTGCCAGCAAGGGCGGGGAAGGTGGGGCCTACGAGCAGTACTTC. This encodes CASKGGEGGAYEQYF. This chain connects TRBV5-4 to TRBJ2-7, with D perhaps matching TRBD2 (6 bases). The CDR3 sequence is 15 residues long. In germline, CDR1 is SGHNT, CDR2 YYREEE (reference sequence). The V end was cut by 6 bases, the J end by 2 bases, with 18 bases between.

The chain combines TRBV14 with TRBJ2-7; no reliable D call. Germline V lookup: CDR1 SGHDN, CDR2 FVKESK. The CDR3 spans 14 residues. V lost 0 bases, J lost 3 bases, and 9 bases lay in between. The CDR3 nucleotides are TGTGCCAGCAGCCAAGATATTCGGCGCTACGAGCAGTACTTC. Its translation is CASSQDIRRYEQYF.

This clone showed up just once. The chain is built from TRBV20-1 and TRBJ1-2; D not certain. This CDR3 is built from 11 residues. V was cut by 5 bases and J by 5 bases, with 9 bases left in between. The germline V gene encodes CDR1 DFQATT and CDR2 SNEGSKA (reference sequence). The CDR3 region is CSASDTYGYTF. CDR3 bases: TGCAGTGCTTCAGACACTTATGGCTACACCTTC.

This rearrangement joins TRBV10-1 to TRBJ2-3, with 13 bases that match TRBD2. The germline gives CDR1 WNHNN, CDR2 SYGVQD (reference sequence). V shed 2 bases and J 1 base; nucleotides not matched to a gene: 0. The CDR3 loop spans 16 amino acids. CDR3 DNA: TGCGCCAGCAGTGAGACTAGCGGGGGGGGCACAGATACGCAGTATTTT. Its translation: CASSETSGGGTDTQYF.

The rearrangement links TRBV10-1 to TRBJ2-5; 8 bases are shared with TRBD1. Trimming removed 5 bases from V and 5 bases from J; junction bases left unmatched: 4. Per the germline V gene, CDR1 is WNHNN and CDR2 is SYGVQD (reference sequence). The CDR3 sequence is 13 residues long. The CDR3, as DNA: TGCGCCAGCAGTCCATCAGGGGGCGAGACCCAGTACTTC. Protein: CASSPSGGETQYF.

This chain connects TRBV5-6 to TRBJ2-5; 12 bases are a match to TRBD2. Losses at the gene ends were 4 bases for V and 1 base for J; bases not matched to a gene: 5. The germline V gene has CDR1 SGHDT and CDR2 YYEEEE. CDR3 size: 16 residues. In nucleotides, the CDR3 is TGTGCCAGCAGCCCCAGGACTAGCGGGGTCCAAGAGACCCAGTACTTC. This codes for CASSPRTSGVQETQYF.

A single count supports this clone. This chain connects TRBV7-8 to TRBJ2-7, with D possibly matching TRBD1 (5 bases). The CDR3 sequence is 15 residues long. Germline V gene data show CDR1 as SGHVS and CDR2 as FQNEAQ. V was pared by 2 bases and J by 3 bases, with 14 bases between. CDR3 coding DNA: TGTGCCAGCAGCTTACGGCCAGGACACGGCTACGAGCAGTACTTC. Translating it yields CASSLRPGHGYEQYF.

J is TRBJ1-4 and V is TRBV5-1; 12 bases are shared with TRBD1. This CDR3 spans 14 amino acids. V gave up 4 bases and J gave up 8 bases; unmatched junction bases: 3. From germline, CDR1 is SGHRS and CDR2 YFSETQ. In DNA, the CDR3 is TGCGCCAGCAGCGATGGGACAGGGGGCGAAAAACTGTTTTTT. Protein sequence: CASSDGTGGEKLFF.

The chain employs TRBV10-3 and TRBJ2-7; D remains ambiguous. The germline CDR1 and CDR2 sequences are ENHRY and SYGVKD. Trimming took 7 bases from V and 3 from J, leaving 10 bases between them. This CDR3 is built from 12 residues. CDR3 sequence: CAITFARYEQYF. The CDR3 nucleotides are TGTGCCATCACATTTGCCCGCTACGAGCAGTACTTC.

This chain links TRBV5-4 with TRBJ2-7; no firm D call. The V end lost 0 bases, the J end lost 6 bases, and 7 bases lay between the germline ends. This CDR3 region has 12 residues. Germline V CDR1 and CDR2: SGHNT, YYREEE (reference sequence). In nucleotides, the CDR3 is TGTGCCAGCAGCTTGGATATTGGCGAGCAGTACTTC. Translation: CASSLDIGEQYF.

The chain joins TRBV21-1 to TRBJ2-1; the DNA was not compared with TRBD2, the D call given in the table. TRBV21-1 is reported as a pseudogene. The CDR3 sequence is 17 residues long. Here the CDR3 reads CASSIAGTSGGNNEQFF. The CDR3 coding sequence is TGTGCCAGCAGCATAGCCGGGACTAGCGGGGGCAACAATGAGCAGTTCTTC.

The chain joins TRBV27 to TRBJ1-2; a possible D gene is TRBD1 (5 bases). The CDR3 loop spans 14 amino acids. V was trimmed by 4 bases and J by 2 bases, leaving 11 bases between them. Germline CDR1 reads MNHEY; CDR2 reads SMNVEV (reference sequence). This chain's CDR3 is CASSSQGPNYGYTF. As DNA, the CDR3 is TGTGCCAGCAGTTCCCAGGGTCCCAACTATGGCTACACCTTC.

The CDR3 is CASSTDGSNYGYTF. The CDR3, as DNA: TGTGCCAGCAGCACCGACGGGAGTAACTATGGCTACACCTTC. This chain joins TRBV11-3 and TRBJ1-2, with D uncertain. With 5 bases removed from V and 1 base from J, the gap between germline ends came to 11 bases. The CDR3 has 14 amino acids. From germline, CDR1 is SGHNT and CDR2 YENEEA.